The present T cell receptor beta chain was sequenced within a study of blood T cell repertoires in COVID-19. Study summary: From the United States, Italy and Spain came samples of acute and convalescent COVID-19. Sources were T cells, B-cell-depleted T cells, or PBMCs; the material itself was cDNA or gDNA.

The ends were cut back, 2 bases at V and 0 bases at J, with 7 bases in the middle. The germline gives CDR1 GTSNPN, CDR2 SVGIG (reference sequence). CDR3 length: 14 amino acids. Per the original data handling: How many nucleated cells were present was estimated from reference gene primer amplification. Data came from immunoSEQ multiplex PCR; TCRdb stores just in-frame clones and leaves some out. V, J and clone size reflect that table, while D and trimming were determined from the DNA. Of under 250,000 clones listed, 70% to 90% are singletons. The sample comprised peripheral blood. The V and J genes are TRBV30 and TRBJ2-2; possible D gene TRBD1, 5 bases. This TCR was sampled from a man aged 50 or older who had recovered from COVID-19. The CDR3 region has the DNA TGTGCCTGGAGTAGGGGCTCGAACACCGGGGAGCTGTTTTTT. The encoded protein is CAWSRGSNTGELFF.